This T cell receptor (beta chain) is from a study of T cell repertoires in cytomegalovirus infection. Findings of the study overall: Individuals carrying CMV plus the relevant HLA were identified by cumulative frequency of public TCR beta families.

On this clonotype itself: The antigen remains undetermined.

TCRdb processed the reads anew with MiXCR; each CDR3 protein has one entry. There are approximately 200,000 distinct CDR3 sequences in the sample; under 30% occur only once, and just over 30% lies in the top ten. The clonotype originates from a human donor in good health (CMV status not recorded). Some clones in this sample may be carry-over from other donors' samples. Sequenced material: PBMCs.

The CDR3 nucleotides read TGTGCTAGTGGCCTCGGGGTCGATCAGCCCCAGCATTTT. It yields the protein CASGLGVDQPQHF. V is TRBV12-5 and J is TRBJ1-5; D is unresolved. V was shortened by 6 bases and J by 5 bases, with 11 bases between the two germline ends. CDR1 LGHNT and CDR2 FRNRAP come from the germline V gene. This CDR3 has 13 residues.